The entry below describes one T cell receptor (beta chain). This entry comes from a study of T cell changes during pregnancy in multiple sclerosis. Germline trimming cut 5 bases from V and 3 bases from J; bases unmatched to any gene: 3. This CDR3 is 14 amino acids long. CDR1 and CDR2 (germline): SGHRS, YFSETQ. TCRdb's table, derived via immunoSEQ multiplex PCR, lists solely in-frame clones and lacks some. The repertoire holds 50,000 to 65,000 clones, with 90% as singletons. The clonotype comes from a female donor in good health, enrolled as a control in a pregnancy study. Sequenced here: peripheral blood, sampled in the first trimester of pregnancy. The V and J genes are TRBV5-1 and TRBJ2-1; TRBD2 matches at 9 bases. The CDR3 DNA sequence: TGCGCCAGCAGTAGGACTAGCGACTACAATGAGCAGTTCTTC. Amino acid sequence: CASSRTSDYNEQFF.